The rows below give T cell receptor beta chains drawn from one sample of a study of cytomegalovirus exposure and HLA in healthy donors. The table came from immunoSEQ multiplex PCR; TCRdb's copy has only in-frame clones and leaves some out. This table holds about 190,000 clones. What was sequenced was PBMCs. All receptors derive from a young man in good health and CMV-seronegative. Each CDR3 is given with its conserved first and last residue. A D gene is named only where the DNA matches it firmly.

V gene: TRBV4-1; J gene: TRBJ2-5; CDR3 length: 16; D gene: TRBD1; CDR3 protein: CASKADRGPLQETQYF; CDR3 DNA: TGCGCCAGCAAAGCGGACAGGGGGCCCCTCCAAGAGACCCAGTACTTC
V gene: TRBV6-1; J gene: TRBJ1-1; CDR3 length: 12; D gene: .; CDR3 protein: CASSEALGTLFF; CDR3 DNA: TGTGCCAGCAGTGAAGCGCTAGGGACACTTTTCTTT
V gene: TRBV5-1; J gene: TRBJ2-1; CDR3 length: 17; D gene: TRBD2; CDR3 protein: CASSSNGGLAGVGEQFF; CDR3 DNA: TGCGCCAGCAGTTCCAACGGGGGACTAGCGGGAGTCGGTGAGCAGTTCTTC
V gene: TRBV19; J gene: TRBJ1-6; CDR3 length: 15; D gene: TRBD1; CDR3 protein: CASSILGQGFSPLHF; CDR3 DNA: TGTGCCAGTAGTATCCTGGGACAGGGTTTTTCACCCCTCCACTTT
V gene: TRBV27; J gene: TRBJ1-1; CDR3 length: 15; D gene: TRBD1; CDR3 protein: CASSLYRTGNTEAFF; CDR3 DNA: TGTGCCAGCAGTTTATATCGGACAGGGAACACTGAAGCTTTCTTT
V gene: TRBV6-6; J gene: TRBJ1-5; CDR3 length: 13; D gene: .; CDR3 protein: CASSYSRDQPQHF; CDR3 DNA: TGTGCCAGCAGTTACTCGCGGGATCAGCCCCAGCATTTT
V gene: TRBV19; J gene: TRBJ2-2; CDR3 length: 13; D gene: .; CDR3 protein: CASSISVTGELFF; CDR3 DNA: TGTGCCAGTAGTATCTCCGTAACCGGGGAGCTGTTTTTT
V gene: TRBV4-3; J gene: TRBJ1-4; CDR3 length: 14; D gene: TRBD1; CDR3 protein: CASSTGTANEKLFF; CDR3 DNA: TGCGCCAGCAGCACCGGGACAGCTAATGAAAAACTGTTTTTT
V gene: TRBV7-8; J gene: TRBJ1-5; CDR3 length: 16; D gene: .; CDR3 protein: CASSPRAGSSNQPQHF; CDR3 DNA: TGTGCCAGCAGTCCAAGGGCGGGATCTAGCAATCAGCCCCAGCATTTT
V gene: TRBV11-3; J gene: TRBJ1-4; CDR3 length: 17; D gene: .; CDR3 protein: CASSSRRAEFSNEKLFF; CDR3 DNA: TGTGCCAGCAGCTCGCGCAGGGCAGAGTTTTCTAATGAAAAACTGTTTTTT